These T cell receptor beta chains were read from a single sample in a study of T cell repertoires in cytomegalovirus infection. MiXCR, applied by TCRdb to the reads, yields one record per CDR3 protein. The sample lists roughly 200,000 distinct CDR3 sequences; roughly 9.8% were seen once. Sample: PBMCs. Receptors originate from a human donor in good health (CMV status not recorded). Some clones in this sample may be carry-over from other donors' samples. The CDR3 runs from the conserved cysteine through the conserved F or W. D genes are given only for firm matches. Size tells how often a clone was seen (once, few, many) or the class of an expanded clone, and some rows leave it out.

j_gene: TRBJ2-1; abundance: NA; len: 16; d_gene: TRBD1; v_gene: TRBV6-2/TRBV6-3; CDR3aa: CASSRFWDRVDNEQFF; CDR3nt: TGTGCCAGCAGTCGCTTTTGGGACAGGGTGGACAATGAGCAGTTCTTC
j_gene: TRBJ1-2; abundance: many; len: 13; d_gene: NA; v_gene: TRBV27; CDR3aa: CASSRGRNYGYTF; CDR3nt: TGTGCCAGCAGTAGAGGCCGCAACTATGGCTACACCTTC
j_gene: TRBJ1-1; abundance: many; len: 13; d_gene: NA; v_gene: TRBV12-3/TRBV12-4; CDR3aa: CASSLGPNTEAFF; CDR3nt: TGTGCCAGCAGTCTGGGACCCAACACTGAAGCTTTCTTT
j_gene: TRBJ2-1; abundance: few; len: 14; d_gene: NA; v_gene: TRBV20-1; CDR3aa: CSASMAERYNEQFF; CDR3nt: TGCAGTGCTAGTATGGCAGAACGTTACAATGAGCAGTTCTTC
j_gene: TRBJ1-5; abundance: many; len: 14; d_gene: NA; v_gene: TRBV7-2; CDR3aa: CASSLTVMNQPQHF; CDR3nt: TGTGCCAGCAGCCTAACAGTAATGAATCAGCCCCAGCATTTT
j_gene: TRBJ2-7; abundance: NA; len: 13; d_gene: NA; v_gene: TRBV7-2; CDR3aa: CASCLVGTYEQYF; CDR3nt: TGTGCCAGCTGCTTAGTTGGAACCTACGAGCAGTACTTC
j_gene: TRBJ1-6; abundance: many; len: 13; d_gene: NA; v_gene: TRBV5-1; CDR3aa: CASSLEVISPLHF; CDR3nt: TGCGCCAGCAGCTTGGAGGTCATTTCACCCCTCCACTTT
j_gene: TRBJ1-5; abundance: few; len: 15; d_gene: NA; v_gene: TRBV4-2; CDR3aa: CASSQDGAAEQPQHF; CDR3nt: TGTGCCAGCAGCCAAGATGGAGCGGCGGAACAGCCCCAGCATTTT
j_gene: TRBJ2-7; abundance: many; len: 13; d_gene: NA; v_gene: TRBV28; CDR3aa: CASGTALKREQYF; CDR3nt: TGTGCCAGCGGTACAGCCCTTAAAAGGGAGCAGTACTTC
j_gene: TRBJ1-2; abundance: many; len: 14; d_gene: TRBD1; v_gene: TRBV7-2; CDR3aa: CASSLSWTGDGYTF; CDR3nt: TGTGCCAGCAGCTTATCTTGGACAGGGGATGGCTACACCTTC
j_gene: TRBJ1-5; abundance: few; len: 13; d_gene: NA; v_gene: TRBV20-1; CDR3aa: CSANAGAGQPQHF; CDR3nt: TGCAGTGCTAATGCAGGGGCAGGCCAGCCCCAGCATTTT
j_gene: TRBJ1-1; abundance: NA; len: 13; d_gene: NA; v_gene: TRBV7-3; CDR3aa: CASRSPPSTEAFF; CDR3nt: TGTGCCAGCCGGTCCCCCCCCAGCACTGAAGCTTTCTTT
j_gene: TRBJ2-7; abundance: many; len: 16; d_gene: NA; v_gene: TRBV11-2; CDR3aa: CASRGGRGRPGYEQYF; CDR3nt: TGTGCCAGCAGGGGGGGACGGGGGAGGCCCGGATACGAGCAGTACTTC
j_gene: TRBJ1-1; abundance: NA; len: 14; d_gene: NA; v_gene: TRBV6-2/TRBV6-3; CDR3aa: CASSGARLGTEALF; CDR3nt: TGTGCCAGCTCGGGGGCGCGTTTGGGCACTGAAGCTTTGTTT
j_gene: TRBJ2-2; abundance: few; len: 15; d_gene: NA; v_gene: TRBV28; CDR3aa: CASSGGGQNTGELFF; CDR3nt: TGTGCCAGCTCCGGAGGCGGACAAAACACCGGGGAGCTGTTTTTT
j_gene: TRBJ1-3; abundance: many; len: 15; d_gene: NA; v_gene: TRBV6-2/TRBV6-3; CDR3aa: CASSYSKQAGNTIYF; CDR3nt: TGTGCCAGCAGTTACTCGAAACAGGCTGGAAACACCATATATTTT
j_gene: TRBJ1-2; abundance: NA; len: 15; d_gene: TRBD1; v_gene: TRBV28; CDR3aa: CASSLLTGVDYGYTF; CDR3nt: TGTGCCAGCAGCCTATTGACAGGGGTCGACTATGGCTACACCTTC
j_gene: TRBJ2-7; abundance: NA; len: 13; d_gene: NA; v_gene: TRBV7-8; CDR3aa: CASSLGRANEQYF; CDR3nt: TGTGCCAGCAGCCTGGGCAGGGCCAACGAGCAGTACTTC
j_gene: TRBJ2-7; abundance: many; len: 14; d_gene: TRBD1; v_gene: TRBV7-8; CDR3aa: CASSLGTGTYEQYF; CDR3nt: TGTGCCAGCAGCTTAGGGACAGGAACCTACGAGCAGTACTTC
j_gene: TRBJ1-3; abundance: NA; len: 16; d_gene: NA; v_gene: TRBV5-4; CDR3aa: CASSLDWRGTGNTIYF; CDR3nt: TGTGCCAGCAGCTTGGACTGGAGGGGAACTGGAAACACCATATATTTT
j_gene: TRBJ2-6; abundance: NA; len: 19; d_gene: NA; v_gene: TRBV18; CDR3aa: CASSPLGANTNSGANVLTF; CDR3nt: TGTGCCAGCTCACCATTGGGGGCTAATACCAACTCTGGGGCCAACGTCCTGACTTTC
j_gene: TRBJ1-2; abundance: NA; len: 16; d_gene: TRBD1; v_gene: TRBV7-8; CDR3aa: CASSSRQGPHRVGYTF; CDR3nt: TGTGCCAGCAGCTCCCGACAGGGGCCCCACAGGGTTGGCTACACCTTC
j_gene: TRBJ2-7; abundance: few; len: 13; d_gene: TRBD2; v_gene: TRBV9; CDR3aa: CASSPWGGYEQYF; CDR3nt: TGTGCCAGCAGCCCGTGGGGGGGCTACGAGCAGTACTTC
j_gene: TRBJ2-2; abundance: many; len: 17; d_gene: TRBD1; v_gene: TRBV4-3; CDR3aa: CASSQEVSRGLTGELFF; CDR3nt: TGCGCCAGCAGCCAAGAAGTTTCTAGGGGGCTCACCGGGGAGCTGTTTTTT
j_gene: TRBJ1-5; abundance: few; len: 15; d_gene: NA; v_gene: TRBV20-1; CDR3aa: CSASQGGDSNQPQHF; CDR3nt: TGCAGTGCTAGTCAGGGCGGGGATAGCAATCAGCCCCAGCATTTT
j_gene: TRBJ1-4; abundance: many; len: 14; d_gene: NA; v_gene: TRBV7-8; CDR3aa: CASSLQGTNEKLFF; CDR3nt: TGTGCCAGCAGCTTACAGGGAACTAATGAAAAACTGTTTTTT
j_gene: TRBJ2-2; abundance: few; len: 16; d_gene: TRBD2; v_gene: TRBV7-2; CDR3aa: CASSLRTRSNTGELFF; CDR3nt: TGTGCCAGCAGCTTGCGGACTAGATCGAACACCGGGGAGCTGTTTTTT
j_gene: TRBJ2-5; abundance: few; len: 12; d_gene: NA; v_gene: TRBV20-1; CDR3aa: CSAQDRQETQYF; CDR3nt: TGCAGTGCCCAGGACAGACAAGAGACCCAGTACTTC
j_gene: TRBJ1-2; abundance: NA; len: 15; d_gene: NA; v_gene: TRBV2; CDR3aa: CASSERQGSNYGYTF; CDR3nt: TGTGCCAGCAGTGAACGTCAGGGAAGTAACTATGGCTACACCTTC
j_gene: TRBJ2-1; abundance: many; len: 15; d_gene: TRBD2; v_gene: TRBV7-9; CDR3aa: CASSLLAGGGNEQFF; CDR3nt: TGTGCCAGCAGCCTACTAGCGGGAGGAGGTAATGAGCAGTTCTTC
j_gene: TRBJ2-3; abundance: few; len: 14; d_gene: TRBD1; v_gene: TRBV5-4; CDR3aa: CASSWDRGGDTQYF; CDR3nt: TGTGCCAGCAGCTGGGACAGGGGCGGAGATACGCAGTATTTT
j_gene: TRBJ1-2; abundance: many; len: 14; d_gene: TRBD1; v_gene: TRBV20-1; CDR3aa: CSAGRGGGFYGYTF; CDR3nt: TGCAGTGCCGGCCGAGGAGGGGGCTTCTATGGCTACACCTTC
j_gene: TRBJ1-6; abundance: many; len: 17; d_gene: TRBD1; v_gene: TRBV20-1; CDR3aa: CSARDQAGGFINSPLHF; CDR3nt: TGCAGTGCTAGAGATCAGGCAGGGGGTTTTATTAATTCACCCCTCCACTTT
j_gene: TRBJ2-3; abundance: few; len: 11; d_gene: NA; v_gene: TRBV28; CDR3aa: CASGDTDTQYF; CDR3nt: TGTGCCAGCGGTGACACAGATACGCAGTATTTT
j_gene: TRBJ2-7; abundance: NA; len: 14; d_gene: NA; v_gene: TRBV11-2; CDR3aa: CASSYGGQYGEQYF; CDR3nt: TGTGCCAGCAGTTACGGAGGGCAGTACGGCGAGCAGTACTTC
j_gene: TRBJ2-3; abundance: NA; len: 15; d_gene: TRBD2; v_gene: TRBV10-3; CDR3aa: CAIKHPSGSSDTQYF; CDR3nt: TGTGCCATCAAGCACCCCAGCGGGAGCTCAGATACGCAGTATTTT
j_gene: TRBJ2-7; abundance: many; len: 13; d_gene: NA; v_gene: TRBV28; CDR3aa: CASGSGAKPEQYF; CDR3nt: TGTGCCAGCGGATCCGGGGCTAAGCCCGAGCAGTACTTC
j_gene: TRBJ1-1; abundance: NA; len: 13; d_gene: TRBD1; v_gene: TRBV13; CDR3aa: CASSSDRSQEAFF; CDR3nt: TGTGCCAGCAGCTCGGACAGGTCACAGGAAGCTTTCTTT
j_gene: TRBJ1-5; abundance: NA; len: 15; d_gene: TRBD1; v_gene: TRBV3-1; CDR3aa: CASSRDRDRGQPQHF; CDR3nt: TGTGCCAGCAGCCGAGACCGGGACAGGGGTCAGCCCCAGCATTTT
j_gene: TRBJ1-3; abundance: NA; len: 17; d_gene: NA; v_gene: TRBV20-1; CDR3aa: CSAREYGGRGSGNTIYF; CDR3nt: TGCAGTGCTAGAGAATACGGGGGGCGCGGCTCTGGAAACACCATATATTTT
j_gene: TRBJ2-3; abundance: many; len: 16; d_gene: TRBD2; v_gene: TRBV11-2; CDR3aa: CASSSGTSGGADTQYF; CDR3nt: TGTGCCAGCAGCTCGGGCACTAGCGGGGGAGCAGATACGCAGTATTTT
j_gene: TRBJ2-7; abundance: NA; len: 13; d_gene: NA; v_gene: TRBV5-1; CDR3aa: CASSLDGSYEQYF; CDR3nt: TGCGCCAGCAGCTTGGACGGCTCCTACGAGCAGTACTTC
j_gene: TRBJ1-2; abundance: few; len: 12; d_gene: NA; v_gene: TRBV28; CDR3aa: CASSSQGGSYTF; CDR3nt: TGTGCCAGCAGTTCCCAGGGAGGGAGCTACACCTTC
j_gene: TRBJ1-2; abundance: many; len: 13; d_gene: NA; v_gene: TRBV7-2; CDR3aa: CASSLPGEYGYTF; CDR3nt: TGTGCCAGCAGCTTACCGGGGGAGTATGGCTACACCTTC
j_gene: TRBJ1-1; abundance: many; len: 12; d_gene: NA; v_gene: TRBV7-9; CDR3aa: CASSLTQIEAFF; CDR3nt: TGTGCCAGCAGCTTAACCCAAATTGAAGCTTTCTTT
j_gene: TRBJ2-4; abundance: few; len: 15; d_gene: TRBD2; v_gene: TRBV12-3/TRBV12-4; CDR3aa: CASRDLAVAKNIQYF; CDR3nt: TGTGCCAGCAGGGACCTAGCGGTAGCCAAAAACATTCAGTACTTC
j_gene: TRBJ1-1; abundance: many; len: 15; d_gene: NA; v_gene: TRBV6-2/TRBV6-3; CDR3aa: CASSPTWLSNTEAFF; CDR3nt: TGTGCCAGCAGTCCGACATGGCTCTCGAACACTGAAGCTTTCTTT
j_gene: TRBJ1-6; abundance: NA; len: 13; d_gene: NA; v_gene: TRBV7-9; CDR3aa: CASSLLEATPLHF; CDR3nt: TGTGCCAGCAGCTTATTGGAAGCCACACCCCTCCACTTT
j_gene: TRBJ2-5; abundance: few; len: 15; d_gene: TRBD2; v_gene: TRBV20-1; CDR3aa: CSAPLIGRGGETQYF; CDR3nt: TGCAGTGCTCCTCTAATCGGGCGGGGGGGAGAGACCCAGTACTTC
j_gene: TRBJ2-1; abundance: few; len: 16; d_gene: TRBD2; v_gene: TRBV7-2; CDR3aa: CASSLAGGGSYNEQFF; CDR3nt: TGTGCCAGCAGCTTAGCCGGCGGGGGCTCCTACAATGAGCAGTTCTTC